These T cell receptor beta chains were read from a single sample in a study of blood T cell repertoires in COVID-19. Measured with immunoSEQ multiplex PCR; TCRdb has only the in-frame clones, and not every one. This sample has 130,000 to 150,000 clones, with under 80% found just once. The sample was peripheral blood. Source of these receptors: a man older than 75 with acute or convalescent COVID-19. The CDR3 runs from the conserved cysteine through the conserved F or W. The D gene is left open where the match is weak. Size is omitted from some rows. Given values are once, few, many or a class for expanded clones.

. | few | TRBJ2-6 | TRBV14 | TGTGCCAGCAGCCAAGAGCCCCCTCGCAGGGTTTTATCCTCTGGGGCCAACGTCCTGACTTTC | CASSQEPPRRVLSSGANVLTF
TRBD1 | . | TRBJ1-2 | TRBV10-3 | TGTGCCATCAGGATGGGACAGGGTATTCGGATTGATGGCTACACCTTC | CAIRMGQGIRIDGYTF
. | . | TRBJ2-7 | TRBV14 | TGTGCCAGCAGCCAAGTGGAGTGGGGCGGATCCTACGAGCAGTACTTC | CASSQVEWGGSYEQYF
. | . | TRBJ1-1 | TRBV4-3 | TGCGCCAGCAGCCAAGGAGGAGACGGGGACACTGAAGCTTTCTTT | CASSQGGDGDTEAFF
TRBD2 | . | TRBJ2-3 | TRBV10-3 | TGTGCCATCAGTGAGTCTCGCGGGCGGGGGAACACAGATACGCAGTATTTT | CAISESRGRGNTDTQYF
. | . | TRBJ2-2 | TRBV19 | TGTGCCAGTATTGGGCGGGGAAGGACCGGGGAGCTGTTTTTT | CASIGRGRTGELFF
. | few | TRBJ2-7 | TRBV9 | TGTGCCAGCAGCGTAGGGGGGACACCCTCCTACGAGCAGTACTTC | CASSVGGTPSYEQYF
. | . | TRBJ2-5 | TRBV11-2 | TGTGCCAGCAGCTTAGGCCTACTGCCCATGTACACCCAGTACTTC | CASSLGLLPMYTQYF
TRBD1 | . | TRBJ1-6 | TRBV7-2 | TGTGCCAGCAGCCCGGGACAGGGCTATTCACCCCTCCACTTT | CASSPGQGYSPLHF
. | . | TRBJ2-7 | TRBV18 | TGTGCCAGCTCACCCGCGACAGCCTACTACGAGCAGTACTTC | CASSPATAYYEQYF
. | . | TRBJ1-2 | TRBV7-9 | TGTGCCAGCAGCTTAGCGTCATTGGGGACAAACTATGGCTACACCTTC | CASSLASLGTNYGYTF
. | . | TRBJ2-3 | TRBV30 | TGTGCCTGGAGTGTACCAGGCGCCAACACAGATACGCAGTATTTT | CAWSVPGANTDTQYF
TRBD1 | . | TRBJ1-6 | TRBV19 | TGTGCCAGTAGTATCCTAGACAGGGATTCACCCCTCCACTTT | CASSILDRDSPLHF
TRBD1 | . | TRBJ2-7 | TRBV5-4 | TGTGCCAGCAGCGTCCCCGGGACAGGACACTACGAGCAGTACTTC | CASSVPGTGHYEQYF
TRBD2 | few | TRBJ2-1 | TRBV5-4 | TGTGCCAGCAGCGCCGGGGGGGTTAGCTCCTACAATGAGCAGTTCTTC | CASSAGGVSSYNEQFF
. | . | TRBJ1-1 | TRBV7-9 | TGTGCCAGCAGCCCGAATGGAGGGATGACAGCTGAAGCTTTCTTT | CASSPNGGMTAEAFF
TRBD1 | many | TRBJ1-2 | TRBV7-2 | TGTGCCAGCATGCCAGGGGGATCCAACTATGGCTACACCTTC | CASMPGGSNYGYTF
TRBD2 | . | TRBJ2-3 | TRBV19 | TGTGCCAGTTCCAGGCGGGGGGGCACAGATACGCAGTATTTT | CASSRRGGTDTQYF
TRBD2 | . | TRBJ2-5 | TRBV7-2 | TGTGCCAGCAGCCCCGGCGGGGGGACAAGCTTTTGGGAGACCCAGTACTTC | CASSPGGGTSFWETQYF
TRBD1 | . | TRBJ2-1 | TRBV9 | TGTGCCAGCAGCGCCCGGACAGGGGGAATTACCTACAATGAGCAGTTCTTC | CASSARTGGITYNEQFF